This record concerns one TCR beta chain sequence. This entry is derived from a study of shared clonotypes between healthy human individuals. Sequencing was performed with immunoSEQ multiplex PCR; in TCRdb, only in-frame clones are kept and a portion is missing. The sample lists about 2 million clones; about 95% were seen once. CD8 cells regarded as naive lacked CD45RO, were positively chosen for CCR7, and omitted terminally differentiated effector memory CD45RA+ cells. The specimen was naive CD8+ T cells sorted from blood. This clonotype was sampled from a young man in good health.

The CDR3 reads CASSEGLAGEGYNEQFF. For the CDR3, the DNA is TGCGCCAGCAGTGAGGGTCTAGCGGGAGAAGGGTACAATGAGCAGTTCTTC. This rearrangement joins TRBV10-1 to TRBJ2-1; 10 bases are a match to TRBD2. The length of the CDR3 is 17 residues. The V gene's germline CDR1 is WNHNN and CDR2 SYGVQD (reference sequence). Losses at the gene ends were 2 bases for V and 4 bases for J; bases not matched to a gene: 8.